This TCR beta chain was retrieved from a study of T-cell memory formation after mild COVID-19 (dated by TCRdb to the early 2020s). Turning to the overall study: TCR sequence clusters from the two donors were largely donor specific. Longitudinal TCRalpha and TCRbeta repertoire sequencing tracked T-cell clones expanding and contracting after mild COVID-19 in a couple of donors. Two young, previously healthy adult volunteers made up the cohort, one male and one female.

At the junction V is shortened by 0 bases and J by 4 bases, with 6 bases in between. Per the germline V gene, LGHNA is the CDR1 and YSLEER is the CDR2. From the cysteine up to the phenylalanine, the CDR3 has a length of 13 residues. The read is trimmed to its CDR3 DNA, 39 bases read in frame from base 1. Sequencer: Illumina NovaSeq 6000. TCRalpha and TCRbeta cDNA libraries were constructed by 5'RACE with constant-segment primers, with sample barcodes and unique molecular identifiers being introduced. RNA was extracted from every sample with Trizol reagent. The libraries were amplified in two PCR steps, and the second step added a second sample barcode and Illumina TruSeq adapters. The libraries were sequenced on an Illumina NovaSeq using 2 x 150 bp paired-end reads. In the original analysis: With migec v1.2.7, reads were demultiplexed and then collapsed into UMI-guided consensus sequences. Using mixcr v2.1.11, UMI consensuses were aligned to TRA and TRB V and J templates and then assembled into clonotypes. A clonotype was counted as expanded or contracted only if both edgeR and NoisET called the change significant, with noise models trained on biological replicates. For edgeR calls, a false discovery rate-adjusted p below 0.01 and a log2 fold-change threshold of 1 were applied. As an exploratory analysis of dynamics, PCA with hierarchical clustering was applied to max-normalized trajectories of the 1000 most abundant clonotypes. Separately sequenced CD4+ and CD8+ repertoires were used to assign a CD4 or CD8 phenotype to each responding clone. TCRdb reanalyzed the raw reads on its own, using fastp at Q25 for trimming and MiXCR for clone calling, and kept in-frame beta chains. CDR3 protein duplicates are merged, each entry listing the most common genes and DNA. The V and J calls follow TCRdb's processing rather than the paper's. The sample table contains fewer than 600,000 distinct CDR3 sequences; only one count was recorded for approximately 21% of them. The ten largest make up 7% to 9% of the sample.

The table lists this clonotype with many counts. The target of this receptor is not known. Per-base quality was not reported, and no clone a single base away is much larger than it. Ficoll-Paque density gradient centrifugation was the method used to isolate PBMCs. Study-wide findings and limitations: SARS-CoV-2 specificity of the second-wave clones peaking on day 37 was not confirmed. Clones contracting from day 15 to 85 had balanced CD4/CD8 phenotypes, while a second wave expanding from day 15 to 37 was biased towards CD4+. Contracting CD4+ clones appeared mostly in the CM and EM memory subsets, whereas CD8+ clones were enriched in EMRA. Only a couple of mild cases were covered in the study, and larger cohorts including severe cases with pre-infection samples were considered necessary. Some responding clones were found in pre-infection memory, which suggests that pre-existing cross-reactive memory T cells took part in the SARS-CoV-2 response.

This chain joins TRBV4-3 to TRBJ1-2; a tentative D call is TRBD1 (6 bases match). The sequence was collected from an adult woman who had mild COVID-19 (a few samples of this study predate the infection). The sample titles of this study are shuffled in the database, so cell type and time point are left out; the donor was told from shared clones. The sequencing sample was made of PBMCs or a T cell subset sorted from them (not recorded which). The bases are TGCGCCAGCAGCCAAGAAGGGGGCTATGGCTACACCTTC. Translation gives CASSQEGGYGYTF.